A selection of T cell receptor beta chains follows, all from one sample in a study of blood T cell repertoires in COVID-19. Sequenced by immunoSEQ multiplex PCR; TCRdb stores in-frame clones only, minus some. The repertoire consists of about 100,000 clones, with 92% occurring once and the leading ten covering approximately 5.1%. Sequencing was performed on peripheral blood. The receptors shown here come from a man in his 70s with acute or convalescent COVID-19. The CDR3 runs from the conserved cysteine through the conserved F or W. Fields, in order: D gene, J gene, clone size, V gene, CDR3 DNA, CDR3 protein. D genes are given only for firm matches. Not every row has a clone size; where given, it reads once, few, many or a size class.

NA	TRBJ2-7	NA	TRBV11-2	TGTGCCAGCAGCTTCTACCCCCCTGGACAGCCCACTGGCGAGCAGTACTTC	CASSFYPPGQPTGEQYF
TRBD2	TRBJ2-4	NA	TRBV4-1	TGCGCCAGCAGCCAGGCTAGCGGGAGCTACAAAAACATTCAGTACTTC	CASSQASGSYKNIQYF
TRBD1	TRBJ1-1	once	TRBV5-1	TGCGCCAGCAGCTGGGCAGGGGGCTCAAGGGACACTGAAGCTTTCTTT	CASSWAGGSRDTEAFF
NA	TRBJ2-5	NA	TRBV2	TGTGCCAGCGTCTACCGGGAGACCCAGTACTTC	CASVYRETQYF
NA	TRBJ1-3	NA	TRBV15	TGTGCCACCAGCAAAGGTCAGGATTACTCTGGAAACACCATATATTTT	CATSKGQDYSGNTIYF
NA	TRBJ1-1	NA	TRBV5-1	TGCGCCAGCAGCTCGGAGAGAGGAGGGAACACTGACGCTTTCTTT	CASSSERGGNTDAFF
TRBD2	TRBJ2-1	once	TRBV11-3	TGTGCCAGCAGCCCCGCCCGGACTAGCAATGAGCAGTTCTTC	CASSPARTSNEQFF
NA	TRBJ1-1	once	TRBV30	TGTGCCTGGAGGTCGTGGAAGCCGCCGGGGGCTTTCTTT	CAWRSWKPPGAFF
NA	TRBJ2-1	NA	TRBV11-3	TGTGCCAGCAGCTTAACCGGCGGGCCGTACAATGAGCAGTTCTTC	CASSLTGGPYNEQFF
NA	TRBJ2-1	NA	TRBV9	TGTGCCAGCAGCGTAGGAACAGTAATAAGCTCCTACAATGAGCAGTTCTTC	CASSVGTVISSYNEQFF
NA	TRBJ1-1	NA	TRBV12-3/TRBV12-4	TGTGCCAGCAGTTTGGAGGGCCACACTGAAGCTTTCTTT	CASSLEGHTEAFF
NA	TRBJ2-2	NA	TRBV20-1	TGCAGTGCCCCGAACAGAGGGGAGCTGTTTTTT	CSAPNRGELFF
NA	TRBJ2-1	NA	TRBV14	TGTGCCAGCAGCTTACAGGCTTTAAACTACAATGAGCAGTTCTTC	CASSLQALNYNEQFF